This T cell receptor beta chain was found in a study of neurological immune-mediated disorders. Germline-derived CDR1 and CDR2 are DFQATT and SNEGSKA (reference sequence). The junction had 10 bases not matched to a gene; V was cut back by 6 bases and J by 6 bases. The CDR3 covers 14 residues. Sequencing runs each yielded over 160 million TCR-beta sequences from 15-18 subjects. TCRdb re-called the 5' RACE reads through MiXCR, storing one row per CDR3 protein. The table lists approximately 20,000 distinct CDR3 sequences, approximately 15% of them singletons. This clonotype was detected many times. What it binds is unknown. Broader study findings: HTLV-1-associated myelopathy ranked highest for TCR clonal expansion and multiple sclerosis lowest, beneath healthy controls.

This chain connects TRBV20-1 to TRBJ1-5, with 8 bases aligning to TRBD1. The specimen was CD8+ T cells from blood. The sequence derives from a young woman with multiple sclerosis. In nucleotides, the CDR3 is TGCAGTGCCGAGACAGGGGAGGTCGGTCAGCCCCAGCATTTT. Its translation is CSAETGEVGQPQHF.